The present T cell receptor beta chain was sequenced within a study of cytomegalovirus exposure and HLA in healthy donors. Regarding the study as a whole: High specificity and sensitivity for cytomegalovirus status were reported for the classifier.

Produced via immunoSEQ multiplex PCR; TCRdb's table is partial and in-frame only. This sample has roughly 250,000 clones, with around 85% found just once. Germline V CDR1 and CDR2: KGHSH, LQKENI. V was pared by 2 bases and J by 6 bases, with 5 bases of the junction left unmatched. The length of the CDR3 is 15 residues. Comments on this clone: Antigen: not known.

The validation cohort, a group of roughly 120 subjects, included the donors and was separate from the approximately 700-subject first cohort. This receptor was identified in a woman aged 25 to 39 in good health and CMV-seropositive. Sequencing input: PBMCs. The genes are TRBV18 and TRBJ1-5; 9 bases are shared with TRBD1. Written as DNA, the CDR3 is TGTGCCAGCTCACCATTGGGACAGGGAACTCAGCCCCAGCATTTT. Amino acids: CASSPLGQGTQPQHF. The full variable domain, rest sourced from reference TRBV18 and TRBJ1-5, is NAGVMQNPRHLVRRRGQEARLRCSPMKGHSHVYWYRQLPEEGLKFMVYLQKENIIDESGMPKERFSAEFPKEGPSILRIQQVVRGDSAAYFCASSPLGQGTQPQHFGDGTRLSIL.